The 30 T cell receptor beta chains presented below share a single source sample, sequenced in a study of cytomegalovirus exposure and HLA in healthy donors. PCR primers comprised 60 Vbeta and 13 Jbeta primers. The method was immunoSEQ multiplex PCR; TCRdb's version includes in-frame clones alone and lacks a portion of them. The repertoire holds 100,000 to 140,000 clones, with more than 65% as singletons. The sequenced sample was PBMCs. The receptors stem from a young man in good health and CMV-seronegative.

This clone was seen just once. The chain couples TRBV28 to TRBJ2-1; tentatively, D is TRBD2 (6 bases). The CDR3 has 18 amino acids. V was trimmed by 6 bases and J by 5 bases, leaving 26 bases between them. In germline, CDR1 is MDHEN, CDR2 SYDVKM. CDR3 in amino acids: CASSSPAVWDSINNEQFF. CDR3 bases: TGTGCCAGCAGCTCCCCCGCAGTTTGGGACTCTATTAACAATGAGCAGTTCTTC. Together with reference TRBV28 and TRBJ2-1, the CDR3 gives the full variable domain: DVKVTQSSRYLVKRTGEKVFLECVQDMDHENMFWYRQDPGLGLRLIYFSYDVKMKEKGDIPEGYSVSREKKERFSLILESASTNQTSMYLCASSSPAVWDSINNEQFFGPGTRLTVL.

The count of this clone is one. The CDR3 here is CASSYPGQTLNTGELFF. The DNA of the CDR3 is TGTGCCAGCAGTTACCCTGGACAGACCTTAAACACCGGGGAGCTGTTTTTT. The V gene is TRBV2, the J gene TRBJ2-2; D is possibly TRBD1 (6 bases). The germline gives CDR1 SNHLY, CDR2 FYNNEI. The CDR3 sequence is 17 residues long. The V end lost 5 bases, the J end lost 2 bases, and 18 bases lay between the germline ends.

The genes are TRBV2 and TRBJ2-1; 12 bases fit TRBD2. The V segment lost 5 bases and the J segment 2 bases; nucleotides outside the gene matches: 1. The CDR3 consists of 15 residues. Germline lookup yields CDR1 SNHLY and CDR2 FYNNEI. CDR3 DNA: TGTGCCAGCAGTTGGACTAGCGGGACCTACAATGAGCAGTTCTTC. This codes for CASSWTSGTYNEQFF.

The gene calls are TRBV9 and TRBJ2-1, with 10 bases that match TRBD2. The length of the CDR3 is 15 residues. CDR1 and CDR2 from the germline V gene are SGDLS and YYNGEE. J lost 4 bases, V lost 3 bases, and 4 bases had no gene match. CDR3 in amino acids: CASSAQRGGYNEQFF. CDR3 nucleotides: TGTGCCAGCAGCGCCCAGCGGGGGGGTTACAATGAGCAGTTCTTC.

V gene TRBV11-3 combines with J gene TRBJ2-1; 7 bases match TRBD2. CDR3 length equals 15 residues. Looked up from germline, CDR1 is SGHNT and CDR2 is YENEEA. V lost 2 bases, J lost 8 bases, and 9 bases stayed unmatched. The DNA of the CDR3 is TGTGCCAGCAGCTTAAGAAGCGGGACGGGCCATGAGCAGTTCTTC. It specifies CASSLRSGTGHEQFF. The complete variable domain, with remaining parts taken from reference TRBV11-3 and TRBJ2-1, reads EAGVVQSPRYKIIEKKQPVAFWCNPISGHNTLYWYLQNLGQGPELLIRYENEEAVDDSQLPKDRFSAERLKGVDSTLKIQPAELGDSAVYLCASSLRSGTGHEQFFGPGTRLTVL.

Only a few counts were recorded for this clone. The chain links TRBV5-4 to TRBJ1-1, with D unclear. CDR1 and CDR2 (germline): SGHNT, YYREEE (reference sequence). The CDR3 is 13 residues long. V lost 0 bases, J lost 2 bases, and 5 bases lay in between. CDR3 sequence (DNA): TGTGCCAGCAGCTTGGACACCAACACTGAAGCTTTCTTT. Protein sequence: CASSLDTNTEAFF.

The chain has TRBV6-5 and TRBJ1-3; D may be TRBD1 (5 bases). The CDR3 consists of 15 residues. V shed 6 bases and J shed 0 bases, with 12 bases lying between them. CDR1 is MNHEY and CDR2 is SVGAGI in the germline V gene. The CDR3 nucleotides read TGTGCCAGCAGCCCGCAGGGCCCCTCTGGAAACACCATATATTTT. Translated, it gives CASSPQGPSGNTIYF.

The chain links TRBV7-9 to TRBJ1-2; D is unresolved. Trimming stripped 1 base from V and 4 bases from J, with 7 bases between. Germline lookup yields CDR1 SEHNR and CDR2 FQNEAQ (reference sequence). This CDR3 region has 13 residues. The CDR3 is CASSLGLAYGYTF. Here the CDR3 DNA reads TGTGCCAGCAGCTTAGGGCTGGCCTATGGCTACACCTTC.

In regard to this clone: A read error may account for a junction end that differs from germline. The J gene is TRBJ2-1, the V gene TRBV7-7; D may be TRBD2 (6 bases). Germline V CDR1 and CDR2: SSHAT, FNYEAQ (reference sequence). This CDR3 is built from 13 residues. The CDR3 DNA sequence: TGTGCTAGCAGCTTAGGGACTGCCCATGAGCAGTTCTTC. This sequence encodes CASSLGTAHEQFF.

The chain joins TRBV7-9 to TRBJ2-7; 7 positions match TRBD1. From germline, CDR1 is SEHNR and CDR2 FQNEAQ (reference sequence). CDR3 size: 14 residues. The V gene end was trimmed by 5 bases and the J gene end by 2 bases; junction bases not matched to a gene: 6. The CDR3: CASSPRQGAYEQYF. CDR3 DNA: TGTGCCAGCAGCCCAAGACAGGGAGCCTACGAGCAGTACTTC.

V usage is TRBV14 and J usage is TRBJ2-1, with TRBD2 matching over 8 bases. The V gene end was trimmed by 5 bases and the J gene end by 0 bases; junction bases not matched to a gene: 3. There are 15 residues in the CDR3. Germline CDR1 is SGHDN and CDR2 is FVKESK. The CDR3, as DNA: TGTGCCAGCAGCTTAAGCGGGAGCTCCTACAATGAGCAGTTCTTC. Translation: CASSLSGSSYNEQFF.

Here the CDR3 reads CASSTRGSETQYF. The DNA of the CDR3 is TGTGCCAGCAGCACCCGAGGGTCGGAGACCCAGTACTTC. This sequence joins TRBV7-9 and TRBJ2-5; D may be TRBD2 (5 bases). Deletions cut 5 bases from V and 5 bases from J, with 12 bases between. This CDR3 has 13 residues. Germline CDR1 SEHNR, CDR2 FQNEAQ (reference sequence).

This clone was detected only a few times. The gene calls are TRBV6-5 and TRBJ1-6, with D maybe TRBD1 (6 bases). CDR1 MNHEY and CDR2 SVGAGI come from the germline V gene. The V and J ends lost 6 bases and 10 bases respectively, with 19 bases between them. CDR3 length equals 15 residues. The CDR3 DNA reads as TGTGCCAGCAGCCGGTGGGATGGGGGCGTATCACCCCTCCACTTT. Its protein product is CASSRWDGGVSPLHF.

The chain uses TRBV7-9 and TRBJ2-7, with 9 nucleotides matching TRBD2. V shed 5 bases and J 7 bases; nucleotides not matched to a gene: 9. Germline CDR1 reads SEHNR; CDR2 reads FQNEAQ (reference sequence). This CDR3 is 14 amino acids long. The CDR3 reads CASSPGTSPAEQYF. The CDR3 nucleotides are TGTGCCAGCAGCCCCGGGACTAGCCCGGCGGAGCAGTACTTC.

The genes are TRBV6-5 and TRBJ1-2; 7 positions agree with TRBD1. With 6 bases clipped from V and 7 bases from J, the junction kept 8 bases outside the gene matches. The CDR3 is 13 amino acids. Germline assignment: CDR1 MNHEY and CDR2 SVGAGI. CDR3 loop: CASRESGGSGYTF. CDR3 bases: TGTGCCAGCAGGGAGTCAGGGGGTTCTGGCTACACCTTC.

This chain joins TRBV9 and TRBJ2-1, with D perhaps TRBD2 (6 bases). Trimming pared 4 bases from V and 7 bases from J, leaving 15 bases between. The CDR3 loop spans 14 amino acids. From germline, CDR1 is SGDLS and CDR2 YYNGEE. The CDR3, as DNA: TGTGCCAGCAGCCCCGGGACTGGACGGAATGAGCAGTTCTTC. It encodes CASSPGTGRNEQFF.

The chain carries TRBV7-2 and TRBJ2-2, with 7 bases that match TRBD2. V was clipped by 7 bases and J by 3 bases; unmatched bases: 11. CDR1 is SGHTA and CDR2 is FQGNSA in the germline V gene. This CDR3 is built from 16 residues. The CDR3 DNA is TGTGCCAGCACCCTCCTGGGGGGGGTGGACACCGGGGAGCTGTTTTTT. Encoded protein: CASTLLGGVDTGELFF.

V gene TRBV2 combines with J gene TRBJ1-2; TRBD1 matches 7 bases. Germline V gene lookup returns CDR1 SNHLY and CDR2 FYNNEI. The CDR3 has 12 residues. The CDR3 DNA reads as TGTGCGAGCCAGGGGGTCGACTATGGCTACACCTTC. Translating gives CASQGVDYGYTF.

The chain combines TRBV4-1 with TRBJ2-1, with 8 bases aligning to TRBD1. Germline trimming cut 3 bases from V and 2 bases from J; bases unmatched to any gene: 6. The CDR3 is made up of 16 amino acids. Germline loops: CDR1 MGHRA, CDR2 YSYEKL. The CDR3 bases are TGCGCCAGCAGCCATCCCGGACAGGGCGCCTACAATGAGCAGTTCTTC. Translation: CASSHPGQGAYNEQFF.

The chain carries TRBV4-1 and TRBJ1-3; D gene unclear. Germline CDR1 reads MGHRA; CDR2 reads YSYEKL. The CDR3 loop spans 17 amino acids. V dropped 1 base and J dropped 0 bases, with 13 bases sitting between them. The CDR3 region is CASSQGRSLVSGNTIYF. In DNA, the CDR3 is TGCGCCAGCAGCCAAGGACGAAGCCTAGTCTCTGGAAACACCATATATTTT.

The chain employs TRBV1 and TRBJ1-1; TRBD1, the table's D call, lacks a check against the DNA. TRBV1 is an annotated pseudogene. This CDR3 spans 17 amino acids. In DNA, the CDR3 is TGCACCAGCAGCCAAGAAGATACAGGGGGCGCGGGCACTGAAGCTTTCTTT. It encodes CTSSQEDTGGAGTEAFF.

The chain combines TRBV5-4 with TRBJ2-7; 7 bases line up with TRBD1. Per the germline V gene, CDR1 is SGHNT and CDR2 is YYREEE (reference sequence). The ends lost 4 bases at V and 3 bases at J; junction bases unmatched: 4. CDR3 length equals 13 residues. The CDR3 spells CASSGQVLYEQYF. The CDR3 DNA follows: TGTGCCAGCAGCGGACAGGTGCTCTACGAGCAGTACTTC.

The chain's CDR3 is CASSPQQKTGTNSNQPQHF. The CDR3, as DNA: TGTGCCAGCAGTCCCCAACAAAAGACAGGGACCAATAGCAATCAGCCCCAGCATTTT. The V and J genes are TRBV27 and TRBJ1-5; 7 nucleotides match TRBD1. The CDR3 is 19 residues long. J lost 0 bases, V lost 5 bases, and 16 bases had no gene match. Looked up from germline, CDR1 is MNHEY and CDR2 is SMNVEV (reference sequence).

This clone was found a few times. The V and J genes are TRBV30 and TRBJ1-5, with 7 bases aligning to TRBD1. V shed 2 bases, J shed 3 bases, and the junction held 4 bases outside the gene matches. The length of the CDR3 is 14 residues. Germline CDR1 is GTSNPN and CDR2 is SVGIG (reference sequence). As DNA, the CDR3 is TGTGCCTGGAGTTACGGACAGGACAATCAGCCCCAGCATTTT. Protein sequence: CAWSYGQDNQPQHF.

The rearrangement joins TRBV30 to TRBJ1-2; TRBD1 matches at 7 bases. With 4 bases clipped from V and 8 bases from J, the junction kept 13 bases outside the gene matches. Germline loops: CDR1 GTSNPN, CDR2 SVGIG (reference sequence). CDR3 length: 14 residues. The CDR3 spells CAWTGRQGFYGYTF. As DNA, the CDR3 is TGTGCCTGGACCGGACGACAGGGTTTCTACGGCTACACCTTC.

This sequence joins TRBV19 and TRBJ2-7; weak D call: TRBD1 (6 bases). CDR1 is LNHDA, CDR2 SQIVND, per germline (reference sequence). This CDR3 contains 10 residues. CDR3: CTAGVREQYF. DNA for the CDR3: TGTACGGCAGGGGTTCGCGAGCAGTACTTC.

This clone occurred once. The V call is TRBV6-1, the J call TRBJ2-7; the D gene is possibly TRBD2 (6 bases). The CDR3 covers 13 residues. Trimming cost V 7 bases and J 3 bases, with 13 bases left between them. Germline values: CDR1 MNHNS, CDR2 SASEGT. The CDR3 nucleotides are TGTGCCAGCACCCGGATTAGCGGCTACGAGCAGTACTTC. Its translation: CASTRISGYEQYF.

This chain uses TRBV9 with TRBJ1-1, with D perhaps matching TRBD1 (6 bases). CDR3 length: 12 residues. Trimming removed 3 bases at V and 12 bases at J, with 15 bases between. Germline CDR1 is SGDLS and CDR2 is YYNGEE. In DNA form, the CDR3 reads TGTGCCAGCAGCGGTTGGGGGGGCGGTCCTTTCTTT. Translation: CASSGWGGGPFF.

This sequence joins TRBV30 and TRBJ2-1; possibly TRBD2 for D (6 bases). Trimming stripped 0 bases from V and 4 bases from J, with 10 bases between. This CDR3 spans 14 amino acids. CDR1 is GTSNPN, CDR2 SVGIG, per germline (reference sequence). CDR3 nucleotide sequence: TGTGCCTGGAGTGTAGGACGGGAGTACAATGAGCAGTTCTTC. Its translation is CAWSVGREYNEQFF.

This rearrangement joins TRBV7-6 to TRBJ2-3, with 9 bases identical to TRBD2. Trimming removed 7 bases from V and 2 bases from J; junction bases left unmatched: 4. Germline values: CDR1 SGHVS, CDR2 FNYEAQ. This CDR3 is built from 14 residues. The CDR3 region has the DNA TGTGCCAGCACACGGACTAGCGCCACAGATACGCAGTATTTT. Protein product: CASTRTSATDTQYF.